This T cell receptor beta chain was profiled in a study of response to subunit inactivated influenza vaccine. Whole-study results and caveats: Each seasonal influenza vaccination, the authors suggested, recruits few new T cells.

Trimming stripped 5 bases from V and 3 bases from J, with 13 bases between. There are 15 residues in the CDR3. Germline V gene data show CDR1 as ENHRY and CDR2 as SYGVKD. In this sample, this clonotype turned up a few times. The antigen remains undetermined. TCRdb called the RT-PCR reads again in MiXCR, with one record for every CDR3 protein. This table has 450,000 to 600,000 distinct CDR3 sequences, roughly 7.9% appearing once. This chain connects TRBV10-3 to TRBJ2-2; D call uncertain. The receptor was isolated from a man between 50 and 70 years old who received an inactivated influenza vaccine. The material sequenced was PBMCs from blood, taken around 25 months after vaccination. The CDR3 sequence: CAISFGSTDTGELFF. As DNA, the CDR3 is TGTGCCATCAGTTTTGGTTCAACCGACACCGGGGAGCTGTTTTTT.